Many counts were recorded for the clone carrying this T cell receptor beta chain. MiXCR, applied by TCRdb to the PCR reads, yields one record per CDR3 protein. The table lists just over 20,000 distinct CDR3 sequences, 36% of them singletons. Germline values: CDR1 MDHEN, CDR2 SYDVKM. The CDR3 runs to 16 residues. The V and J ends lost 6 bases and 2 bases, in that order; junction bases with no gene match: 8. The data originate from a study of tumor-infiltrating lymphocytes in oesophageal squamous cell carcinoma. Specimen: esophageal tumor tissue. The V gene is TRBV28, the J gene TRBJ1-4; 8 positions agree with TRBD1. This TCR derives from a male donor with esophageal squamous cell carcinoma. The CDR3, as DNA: TGTGCCAGCAGAAGACGACAGGGGCGGACTAATGAAAAACTGTTTTTT. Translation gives CASRRRQGRTNEKLFF.